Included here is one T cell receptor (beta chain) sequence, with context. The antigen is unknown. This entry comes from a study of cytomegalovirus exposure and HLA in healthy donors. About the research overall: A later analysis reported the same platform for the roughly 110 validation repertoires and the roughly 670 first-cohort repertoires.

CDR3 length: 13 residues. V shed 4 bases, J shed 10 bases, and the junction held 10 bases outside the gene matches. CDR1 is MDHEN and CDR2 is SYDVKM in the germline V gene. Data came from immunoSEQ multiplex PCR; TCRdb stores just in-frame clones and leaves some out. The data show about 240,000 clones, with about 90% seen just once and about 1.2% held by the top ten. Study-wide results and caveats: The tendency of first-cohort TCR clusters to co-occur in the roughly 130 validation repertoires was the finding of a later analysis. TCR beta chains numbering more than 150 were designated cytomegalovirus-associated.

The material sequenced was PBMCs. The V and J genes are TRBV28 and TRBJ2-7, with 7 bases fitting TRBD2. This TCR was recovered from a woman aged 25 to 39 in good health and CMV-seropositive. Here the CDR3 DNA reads TGTGCCAGCAGTTCCGGGACTAAGATGTCTCAGTACTTC. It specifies CASSSGTKMSQYF.